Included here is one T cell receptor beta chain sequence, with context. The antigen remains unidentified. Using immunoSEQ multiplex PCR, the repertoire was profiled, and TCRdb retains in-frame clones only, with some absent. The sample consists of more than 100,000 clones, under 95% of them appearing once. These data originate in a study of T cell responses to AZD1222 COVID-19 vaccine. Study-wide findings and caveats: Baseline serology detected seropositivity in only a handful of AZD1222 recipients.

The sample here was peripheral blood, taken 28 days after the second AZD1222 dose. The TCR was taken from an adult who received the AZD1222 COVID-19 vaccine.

Here the CDR3 reads CASSFEVEGQPQHF. Here the CDR3 DNA reads TGCGCCAGCAGCTTCGAGGTTGAGGGTCAGCCCCAGCATTTT. The gene calls are TRBV4-1 and TRBJ1-5; the D is unclear. Looked up from germline, CDR1 is MGHRA and CDR2 is YSYEKL. Trimming shortened V by 5 bases and J by 6 bases, and 14 bases separated the two germline ends. CDR3 size: 14 residues.